A selection of T cell receptor beta chains follows, all from one sample in a study of blood T cell repertoires in COVID-19. TCRdb keeps only in-frame clones here, not all; method: immunoSEQ multiplex PCR. The profile shows fewer than 250,000 clones, approximately 84% of them singletons. Sequencing was carried out using PBMCs or T cells enriched from blood (not recorded which). These receptors were taken from a woman in her twenties or thirties who had recovered from COVID-19. Each CDR3 is given with its conserved first and last residue. The order of the fields is clone size, V gene, CDR3 length, J gene, D gene, CDR3 protein, CDR3 DNA. D genes are given only for firm matches. Clone size is given for some rows only: seen once, a few or many times, or a class if the clone is expanded.

-	TRBV28	14	TRBJ1-1	TRBD1	CASSTQGVNTEAFF	TGTGCCAGCAGTACTCAGGGGGTGAACACTGAAGCTTTCTTT
-	TRBV7-6	15	TRBJ1-1	-	CASSPTGPGNTEAFF	TGTGCCAGCAGCCCGACAGGACCAGGGAACACTGAAGCTTTCTTT
-	TRBV21-1	12	TRBJ1-1	-	CASSDRDTEAFF	TGTGCCAGCAGTGACCGGGACACTGAAGCTTTCTTT
once	TRBV15	14	TRBJ1-4	-	CATSHDGGNEKLFF	TGTGCCACCAGCCATGACGGGGGAAATGAAAAACTGTTTTTT
few	TRBV7-3	15	TRBJ2-7	TRBD2	CASSFSAGGNYEQYF	TGTGCCAGCAGCTTCTCTGCGGGAGGAAACTACGAGCAGTACTTC
once	TRBV11-2	15	TRBJ2-3	-	CASSLEDRGADTQYF	TGTGCCAGCAGCTTAGAGGACCGGGGAGCAGATACGCAGTATTTT
-	TRBV21-1	12	TRBJ2-1	-	CASRDGGDEQFF	TGTGCCAGCAGGGATGGGGGGGATGAGCAGTTCTTC
-	TRBV27	20	TRBJ2-3	-	CASNLYRQSIGAGFTDTQYF	TGTGCCAGCAACCTATACCGACAGTCGATCGGGGCGGGATTCACAGATACGCAGTATTTT
once	TRBV9	13	TRBJ2-4	-	CASSVGGLNIQYF	TGTGCCAGCAGCGTAGGGGGCTTAAACATTCAGTACTTC
-	TRBV6-1	15	TRBJ2-1	-	CASSDAWGQGNEQFF	TGTGCCAGCAGTGATGCCTGGGGCCAGGGCAATGAGCAGTTCTTC
-	TRBV2	13	TRBJ2-1	-	CASRRNSGNEQFF	TGTGCCAGCAGGAGAAACAGTGGCAATGAGCAGTTCTTC
-	TRBV27	15	TRBJ1-6	TRBD1	CASSLQGAPNSPLHF	TGTGCCAGCAGTCTACAGGGGGCCCCAAATTCACCCCTCCACTTT
few	TRBV7-9	16	TRBJ1-1	-	CASSLPPGGEYTEAFF	TGTGCCAGCAGCTTGCCCCCCGGGGGGGAGTATACTGAAGCTTTCTTT
-	TRBV5-4	17	TRBJ1-4	TRBD1	CASSLIDRGATNEKLFF	TGTGCCAGCAGCCTGATAGACAGGGGGGCAACTAATGAAAAACTGTTTTTT
-	TRBV5-6	14	TRBJ1-2	-	CASSLRGFHYGYTF	TGTGCCAGCAGCTTAAGGGGATTCCATTATGGCTACACCTTC
-	TRBV7-9	14	TRBJ2-7	-	CASSPRQGNYEQYF	TGTGCCAGCAGCCCACGACAAGGCAACTACGAGCAGTACTTC
-	TRBV9	17	TRBJ2-1	TRBD2	CASSVGGTSGPYNEQFF	TGTGCCAGCAGCGTAGGGGGGACTAGCGGCCCATACAATGAGCAGTTCTTC